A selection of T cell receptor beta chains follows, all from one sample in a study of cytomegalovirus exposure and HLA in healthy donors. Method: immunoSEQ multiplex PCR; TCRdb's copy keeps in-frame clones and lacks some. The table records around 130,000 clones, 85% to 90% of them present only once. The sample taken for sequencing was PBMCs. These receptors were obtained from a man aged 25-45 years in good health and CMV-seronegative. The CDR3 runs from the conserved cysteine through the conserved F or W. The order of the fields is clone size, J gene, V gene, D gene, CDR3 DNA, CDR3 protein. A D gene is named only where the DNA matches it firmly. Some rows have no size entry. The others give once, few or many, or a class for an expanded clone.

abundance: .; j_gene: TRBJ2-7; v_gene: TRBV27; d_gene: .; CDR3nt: TGTGCCAGCAGTTTAGCAGGCTTCTACGAGCAGTACTTC; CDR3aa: CASSLAGFYEQYF
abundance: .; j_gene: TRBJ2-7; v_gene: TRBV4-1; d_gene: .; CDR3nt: TGCGCCAGCAGCCAAGCCGCCCGGGATACCTACGAGCAGTACTTC; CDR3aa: CASSQAARDTYEQYF
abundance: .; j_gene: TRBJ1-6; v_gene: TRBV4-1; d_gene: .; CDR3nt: TGCGCCAGCAGCCAAGATGCAGGTCCCGGTTCACCCCTCCACTTT; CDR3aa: CASSQDAGPGSPLHF
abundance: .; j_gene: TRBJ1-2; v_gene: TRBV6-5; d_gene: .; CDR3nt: TGTGCCAGCAGTCCCGACAGATTATATGGCTACACCTTC; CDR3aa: CASSPDRLYGYTF
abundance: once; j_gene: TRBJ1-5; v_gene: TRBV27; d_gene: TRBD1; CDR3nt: TGTGCCAGCAGTTTGGGGGCGGGACAGAGAAATCAGCCCCAGCATTTT; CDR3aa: CASSLGAGQRNQPQHF
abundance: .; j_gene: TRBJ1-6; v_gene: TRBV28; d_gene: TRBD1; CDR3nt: TGTGCCAGCTCCTTAAGTGACAGGGTCAGTTCACCCCTCCACTTT; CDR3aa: CASSLSDRVSSPLHF
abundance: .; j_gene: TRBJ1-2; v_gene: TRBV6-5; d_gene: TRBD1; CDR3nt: TGTGCCAGCAGTTACGGGGGACAGGCGAACTATGGCTACACCTTC; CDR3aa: CASSYGGQANYGYTF
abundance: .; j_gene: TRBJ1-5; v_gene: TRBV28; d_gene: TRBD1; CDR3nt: TGTGCCAGCATCCGGACAGGAGGGAATCAGCCCCAGCATTTT; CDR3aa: CASIRTGGNQPQHF
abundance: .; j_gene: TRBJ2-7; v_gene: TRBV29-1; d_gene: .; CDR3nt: TGCAGCGTTCAAGAGGCACAGGGGGGGCCCTACGAGCAGTACTTC; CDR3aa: CSVQEAQGGPYEQYF
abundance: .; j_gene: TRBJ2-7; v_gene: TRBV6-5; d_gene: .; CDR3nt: TGTGCCAGCAGTACCGATAGGGGCGAGCAGTACTTC; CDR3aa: CASSTDRGEQYF
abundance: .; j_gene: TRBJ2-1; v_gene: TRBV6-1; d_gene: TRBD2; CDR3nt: TGTGCCAGCAGCGGGACTAACCCGAATGAGCAGTTCTTC; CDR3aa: CASSGTNPNEQFF
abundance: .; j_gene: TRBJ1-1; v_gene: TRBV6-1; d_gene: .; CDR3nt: TGTGCCAGCAGCGGTCCGGGGGGCAACACTGAAGCTTTCTTT; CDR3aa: CASSGPGGNTEAFF
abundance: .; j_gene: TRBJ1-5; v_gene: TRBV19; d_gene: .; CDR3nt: TGTGCCAGTAGTAGGACAGAGAATCAGCCCCAGCATTTT; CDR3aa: CASSRTENQPQHF
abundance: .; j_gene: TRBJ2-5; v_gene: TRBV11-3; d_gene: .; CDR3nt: TGTGCCAGCAGCTTAGGACAGTCCCCACAAGAGACCCAGTACTTC; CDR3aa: CASSLGQSPQETQYF
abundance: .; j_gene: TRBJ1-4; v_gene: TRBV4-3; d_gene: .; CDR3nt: TGCGCCAGCAGCCAAGATCAGCGGGGGAGTGCAACTAATGAAAAACTGTTTTTT; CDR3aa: CASSQDQRGSATNEKLFF
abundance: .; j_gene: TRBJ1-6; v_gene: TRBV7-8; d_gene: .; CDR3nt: TGTGCCAGCAGCTTTCGACAGGTGACAGATAATTCACCCCTCCACTTT; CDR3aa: CASSFRQVTDNSPLHF
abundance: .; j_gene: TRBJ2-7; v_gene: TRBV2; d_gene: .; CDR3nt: TGTGCCAGCAGTGAATTTGGGAGCGAGGGAGGAACCTACGAGCAGTACTTC; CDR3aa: CASSEFGSEGGTYEQYF